This T cell receptor (beta chain) was captured in a study of blood T cell repertoires in COVID-19. Study information: From T cells, B-cell-depleted T cells, or PBMCs came the material, which was cDNA or gDNA.

TCRdb's table, derived via immunoSEQ multiplex PCR, lists solely in-frame clones and lacks some. Among some 110,000 clones listed, less than 85% were seen once. CDR1 and CDR2 from the germline V gene are SGHRS and YFSETQ. The CDR3 length is 15 residues. V gave up 0 bases and J gave up 9 bases, with 16 bases separating them. The sequence was obtained from an older woman with acute or convalescent COVID-19. The chain has TRBV5-1 and TRBJ2-1, with D tentatively TRBD2 (6 bases). The sample consisted of peripheral blood. CDR3 protein: CASSLGLGGRGEQFF. CDR3 bases: TGCGCCAGCAGCTTGGGACTAGGAGGAAGGGGTGAGCAGTTCTTC.